What follows is one T cell receptor beta chain and its context. These data belong to a study of brain metastases from non-small cell lung cancer. Clones were sequenced by immunoSEQ multiplex PCR, and TCRdb holds only the in-frame ones, with some missing. This sample yields under 700 clones, of which 86% are seen a single time; almost 8% belongs to the top ten. CDR3 length: 15 amino acids. Germline V gene data show CDR1 as MNHEY and CDR2 as SVGAGI. V lost 0 bases and J 4 bases, leaving 10 bases between the germline ends. The sequence derives from a donor at least 40 years old with non-small cell lung cancer. Sequencing input: tumor-adjacent normal tissue. This sequence joins TRBV6-5 and TRBJ2-1; D is unresolved. In DNA, the CDR3 is TGTGCCAGCAGTTACTCGAATCCAGTATACAATGAGCAGTTCTTC. This gives the protein CASSYSNPVYNEQFF.